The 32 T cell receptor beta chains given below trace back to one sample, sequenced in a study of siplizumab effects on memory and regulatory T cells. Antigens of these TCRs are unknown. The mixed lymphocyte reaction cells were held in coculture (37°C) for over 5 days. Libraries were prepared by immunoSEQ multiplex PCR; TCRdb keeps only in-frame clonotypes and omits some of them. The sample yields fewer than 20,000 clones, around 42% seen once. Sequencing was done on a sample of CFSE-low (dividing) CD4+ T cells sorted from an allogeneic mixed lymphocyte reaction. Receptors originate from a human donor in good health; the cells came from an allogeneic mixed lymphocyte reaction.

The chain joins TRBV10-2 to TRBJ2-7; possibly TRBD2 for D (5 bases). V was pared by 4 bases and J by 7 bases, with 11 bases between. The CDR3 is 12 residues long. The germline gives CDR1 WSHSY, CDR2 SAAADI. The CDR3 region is CASSGVRGEQYF. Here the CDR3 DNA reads TGCGCCAGCAGTGGGGTTCGCGGGGAGCAGTACTTC.

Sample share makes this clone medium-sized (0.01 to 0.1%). CDR3 protein: CASSPRGGNTEAFF. CDR3 DNA: TGTGCCAGCAGCCCCCGGGGGGGGAACACTGAAGCTTTCTTT. This chain uses TRBV7-9 with TRBJ1-1; weak D call: TRBD1 (5 bases). Trimming stripped 5 bases from V and 1 base from J, with 11 bases between. The germline V gene encodes CDR1 SEHNR and CDR2 FQNEAQ (reference sequence). The CDR3 is made up of 14 amino acids.

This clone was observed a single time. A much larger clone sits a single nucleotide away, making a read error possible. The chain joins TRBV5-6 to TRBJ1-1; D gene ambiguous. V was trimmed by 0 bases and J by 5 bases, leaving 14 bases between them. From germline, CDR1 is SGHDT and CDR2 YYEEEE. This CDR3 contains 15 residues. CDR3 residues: CASSLGRGWETEAFF. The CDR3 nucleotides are TGTGCCAGCAGCTTGGGCCGGGGTTGGGAAACTGAAGCTTTCTTT.

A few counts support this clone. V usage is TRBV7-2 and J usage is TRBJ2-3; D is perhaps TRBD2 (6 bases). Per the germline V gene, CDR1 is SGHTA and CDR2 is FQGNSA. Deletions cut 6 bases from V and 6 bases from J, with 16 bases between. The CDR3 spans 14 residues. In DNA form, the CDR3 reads TGTGCCAGCAGGCAAACAGCGGCGGGGGATACGCAGTATTTT. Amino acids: CASRQTAAGDTQYF.

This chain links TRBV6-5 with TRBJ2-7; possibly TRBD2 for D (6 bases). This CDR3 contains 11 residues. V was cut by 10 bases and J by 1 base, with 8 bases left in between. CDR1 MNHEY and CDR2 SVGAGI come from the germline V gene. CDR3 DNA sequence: TGTGCCATCGGGGGATCCTACGAGCAGTACTTC. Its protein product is CAIGGSYEQYF.

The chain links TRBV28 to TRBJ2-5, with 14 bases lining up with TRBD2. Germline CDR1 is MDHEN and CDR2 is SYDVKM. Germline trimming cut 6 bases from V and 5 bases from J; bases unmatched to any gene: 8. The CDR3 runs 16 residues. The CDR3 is CASRTSGGASWETQYF. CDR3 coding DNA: TGTGCCAGCAGGACTAGCGGGGGGGCAAGTTGGGAGACCCAGTACTTC.

CDR3 DNA sequence: TGTGCCAGCACCCGGGGGACTAGCGGGGTCTATGAGCAGTTCTTC. This sequence encodes CASTRGTSGVYEQFF. The chain recombines TRBV6-5 with TRBJ2-1, with 13 bases identical to TRBD2. CDR1 is MNHEY, CDR2 SVGAGI, per germline. Losses at the gene ends were 7 bases for V and 8 bases for J; bases not matched to a gene: 8. The CDR3 length is 15 residues.

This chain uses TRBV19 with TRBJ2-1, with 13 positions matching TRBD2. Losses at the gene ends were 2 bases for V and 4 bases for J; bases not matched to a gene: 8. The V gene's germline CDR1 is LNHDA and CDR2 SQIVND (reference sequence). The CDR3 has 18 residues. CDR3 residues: CASSITSGGANQYNEQFF. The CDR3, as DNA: TGTGCCAGTAGTATAACTAGCGGGGGGGCTAACCAATACAATGAGCAGTTCTTC. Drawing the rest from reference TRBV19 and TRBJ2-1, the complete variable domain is DGGITQSPKYLFRKEGQNVTLSCEQNLNHDAMYWYRQDPGQGLRLIYYSQIVNDFQKGDIAEGYSVSREKKESFPLTVTSAQKNPTAFYLCASSITSGGANQYNEQFFGPGTRLTVL.

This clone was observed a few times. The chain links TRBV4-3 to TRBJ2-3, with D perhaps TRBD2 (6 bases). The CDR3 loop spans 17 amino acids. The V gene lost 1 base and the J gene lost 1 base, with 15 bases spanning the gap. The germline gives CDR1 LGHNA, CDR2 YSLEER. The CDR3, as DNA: TGCGCCAGCAGCCAAGCCCTTCTTCGCGGGGGCACAGATACGCAGTATTTT. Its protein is CASSQALLRGGTDTQYF.

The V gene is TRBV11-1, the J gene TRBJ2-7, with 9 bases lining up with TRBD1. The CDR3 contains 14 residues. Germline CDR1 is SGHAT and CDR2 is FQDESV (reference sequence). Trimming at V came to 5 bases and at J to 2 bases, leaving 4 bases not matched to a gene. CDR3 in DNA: TGTGCCAGCAGCCGTGGACAGGGGACCTACGAGCAGTACTTC. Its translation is CASSRGQGTYEQYF.

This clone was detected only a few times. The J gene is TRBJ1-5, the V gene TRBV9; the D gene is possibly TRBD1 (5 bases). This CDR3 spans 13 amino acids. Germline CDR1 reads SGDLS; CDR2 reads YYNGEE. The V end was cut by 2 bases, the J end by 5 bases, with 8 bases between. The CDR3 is CASSVGGYQPQHF. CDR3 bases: TGTGCCAGCAGCGTGGGGGGGTATCAGCCCCAGCATTTT.

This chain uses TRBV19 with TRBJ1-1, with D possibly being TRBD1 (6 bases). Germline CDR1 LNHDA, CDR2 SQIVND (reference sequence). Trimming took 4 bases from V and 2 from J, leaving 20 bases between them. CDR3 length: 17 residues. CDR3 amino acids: CASSTYGQNHPNTEAFF. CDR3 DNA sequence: TGTGCCAGTAGTACCTATGGACAGAACCATCCTAACACTGAAGCTTTCTTT. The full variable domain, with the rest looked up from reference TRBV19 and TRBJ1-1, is DGGITQSPKYLFRKEGQNVTLSCEQNLNHDAMYWYRQDPGQGLRLIYYSQIVNDFQKGDIAEGYSVSREKKESFPLTVTSAQKNPTAFYLCASSTYGQNHPNTEAFFGQGTRLTVV.

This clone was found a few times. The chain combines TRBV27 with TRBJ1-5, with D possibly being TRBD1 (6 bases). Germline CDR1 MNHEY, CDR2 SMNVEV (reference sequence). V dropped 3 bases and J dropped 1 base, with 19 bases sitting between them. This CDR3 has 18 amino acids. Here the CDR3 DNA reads TGTGCCAGCAGTTTCGAGGGACAATCACCTGGAAGCAATCAGCCCCAGCATTTT. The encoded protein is CASSFEGQSPGSNQPQHF.

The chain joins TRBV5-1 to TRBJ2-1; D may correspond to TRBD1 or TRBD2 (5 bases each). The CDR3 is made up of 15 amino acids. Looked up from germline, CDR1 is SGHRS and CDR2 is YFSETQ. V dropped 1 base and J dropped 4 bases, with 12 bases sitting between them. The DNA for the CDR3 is TGCGCCAGCAGCTTGATGGTAGGGGAGTACAATGAGCAGTTCTTC. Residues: CASSLMVGEYNEQFF. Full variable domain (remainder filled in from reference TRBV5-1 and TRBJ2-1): KAGVTQTPRYLIKTRGQQVTLSCSPISGHRSVSWYQQTPGQGLQFLFEYFSETQRNKGNFPGRFSGRQFSNSRSEMNVSTLELGDSALYLCASSLMVGEYNEQFFGPGTRLTVL.

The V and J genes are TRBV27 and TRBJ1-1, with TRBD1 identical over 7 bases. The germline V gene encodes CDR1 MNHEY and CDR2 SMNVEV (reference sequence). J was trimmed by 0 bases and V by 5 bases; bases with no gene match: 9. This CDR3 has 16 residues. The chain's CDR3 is CASSMITGAMNTEAFF. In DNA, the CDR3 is TGTGCCAGCAGTATGATCACAGGGGCAATGAACACTGAAGCTTTCTTT.

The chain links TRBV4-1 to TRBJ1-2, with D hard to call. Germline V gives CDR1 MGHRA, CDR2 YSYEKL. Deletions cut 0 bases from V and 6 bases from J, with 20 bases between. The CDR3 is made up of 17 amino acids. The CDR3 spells CASSQDYLRALSHGYTF. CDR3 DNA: TGCGCCAGCAGCCAAGATTACCTCCGGGCCCTCAGCCATGGCTACACCTTC.

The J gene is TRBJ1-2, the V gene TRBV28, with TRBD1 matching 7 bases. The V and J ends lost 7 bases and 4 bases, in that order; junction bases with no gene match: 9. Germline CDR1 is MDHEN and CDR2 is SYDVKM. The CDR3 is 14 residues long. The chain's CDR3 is CASIAPGTVYGYTF. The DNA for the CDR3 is TGTGCCAGCATCGCCCCCGGGACAGTCTATGGCTACACCTTC.

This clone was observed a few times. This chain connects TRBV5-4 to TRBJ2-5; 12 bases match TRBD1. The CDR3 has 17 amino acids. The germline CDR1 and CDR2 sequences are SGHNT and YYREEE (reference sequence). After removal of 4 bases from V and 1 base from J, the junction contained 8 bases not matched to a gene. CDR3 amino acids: CASSPGTGGNFQETQYF. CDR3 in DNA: TGTGCCAGCAGCCCCGGGACAGGGGGCAACTTCCAAGAGACCCAGTACTTC.

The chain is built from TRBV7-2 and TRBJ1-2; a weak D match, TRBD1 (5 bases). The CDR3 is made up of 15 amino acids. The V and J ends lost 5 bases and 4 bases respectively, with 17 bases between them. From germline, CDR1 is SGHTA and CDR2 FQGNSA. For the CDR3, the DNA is TGTGCCAGCAGCCCTTCTACCGGGACGGGCTATGGCTACACCTTC. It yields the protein CASSPSTGTGYGYTF.

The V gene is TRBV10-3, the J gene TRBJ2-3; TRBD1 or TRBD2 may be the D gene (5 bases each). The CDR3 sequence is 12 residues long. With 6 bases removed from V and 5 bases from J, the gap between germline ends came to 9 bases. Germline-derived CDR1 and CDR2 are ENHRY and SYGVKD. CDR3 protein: CAISGARDTQYF. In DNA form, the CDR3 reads TGTGCCATCAGCGGGGCCAGAGATACGCAGTATTTT.

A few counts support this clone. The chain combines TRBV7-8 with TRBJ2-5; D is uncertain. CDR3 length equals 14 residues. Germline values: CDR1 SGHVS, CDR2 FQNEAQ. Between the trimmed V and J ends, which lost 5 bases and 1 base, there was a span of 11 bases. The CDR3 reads CASSKRPLQETQYF. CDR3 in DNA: TGTGCCAGCAGCAAGCGCCCTCTCCAAGAGACCCAGTACTTC.

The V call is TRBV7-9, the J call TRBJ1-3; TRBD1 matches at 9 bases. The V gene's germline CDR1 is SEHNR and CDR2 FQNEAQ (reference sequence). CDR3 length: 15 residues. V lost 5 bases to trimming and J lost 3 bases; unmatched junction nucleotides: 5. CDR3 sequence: CASSPTGGIGNTIYF. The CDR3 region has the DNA TGTGCCAGCAGCCCGACAGGGGGTATTGGAAACACCATATATTTT.

CDR3 sequence: CASSLLVGNGYTF. In DNA form, the CDR3 reads TGTGCCAGCAGCTTGTTAGTAGGGAATGGCTACACCTTC. V and J are TRBV5-4 and TRBJ1-2; D is unresolved. CDR1 is SGHNT and CDR2 is YYREEE in the germline V gene (reference sequence). The CDR3 length is 13 residues. V was cut by 1 base and J by 6 bases, with 10 bases left in between.

In nucleotides, the CDR3 is TGTGCCAGCAGCTTTTTTAGCGGGGGGGCCGAGGAGACCCAGTACTTC. Protein sequence: CASSFFSGGAEETQYF. V usage is TRBV7-2 and J usage is TRBJ2-5; 11 bases line up with TRBD2. The ends lost 3 bases at V and 5 bases at J; junction bases unmatched: 8. The CDR3 extends over 16 amino acids. Germline V gene lookup returns CDR1 SGHTA and CDR2 FQGNSA.

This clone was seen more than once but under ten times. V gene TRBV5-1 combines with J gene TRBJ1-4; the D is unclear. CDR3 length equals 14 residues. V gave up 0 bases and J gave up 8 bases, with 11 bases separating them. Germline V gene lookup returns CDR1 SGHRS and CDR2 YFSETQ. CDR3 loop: CASSLDPSGEKLFF. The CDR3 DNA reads TGCGCCAGCAGCTTGGATCCCTCGGGAGAAAAACTGTTTTTT.

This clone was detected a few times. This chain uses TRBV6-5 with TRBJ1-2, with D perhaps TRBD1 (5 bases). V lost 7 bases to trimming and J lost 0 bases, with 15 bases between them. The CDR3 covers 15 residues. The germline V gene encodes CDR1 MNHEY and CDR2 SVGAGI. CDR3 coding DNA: TGTGCCAGCACCCACCTCAGGGATCCTAACTATGGCTACACCTTC. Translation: CASTHLRDPNYGYTF.

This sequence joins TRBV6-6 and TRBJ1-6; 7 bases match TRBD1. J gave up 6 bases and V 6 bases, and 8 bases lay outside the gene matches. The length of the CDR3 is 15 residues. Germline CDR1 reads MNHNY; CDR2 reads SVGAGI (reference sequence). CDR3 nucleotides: TGTGCCAGCAGGTCGCAGGGGGTCCCTAATTCACCCCTCCACTTT. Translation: CASRSQGVPNSPLHF.

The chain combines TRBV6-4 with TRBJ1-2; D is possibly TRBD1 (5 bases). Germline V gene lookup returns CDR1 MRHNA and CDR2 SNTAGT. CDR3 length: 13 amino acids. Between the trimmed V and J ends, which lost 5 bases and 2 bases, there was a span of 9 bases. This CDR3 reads CASSIGANYGYTF. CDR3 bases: TGTGCCAGCAGTATCGGGGCAAACTATGGCTACACCTTC.

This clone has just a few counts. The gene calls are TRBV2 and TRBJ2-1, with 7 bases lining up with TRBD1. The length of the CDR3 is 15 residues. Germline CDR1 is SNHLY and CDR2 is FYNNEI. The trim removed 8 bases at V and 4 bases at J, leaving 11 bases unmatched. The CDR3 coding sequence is TGTGCCAGCGCAGTTGACAGGGCCCATTACAATGAGCAGTTCTTC. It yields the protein CASAVDRAHYNEQFF. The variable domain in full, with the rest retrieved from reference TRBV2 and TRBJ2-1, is EPEVTQTPSHQVTQMGQEVILRCVPISNHLYFYWYRQILGQKVEFLVSFYNNEISEKSEIFDDQFSVERPDGSNFTLKIRSTKLEDSAMYFCASAVDRAHYNEQFFGPGTRLTVL.

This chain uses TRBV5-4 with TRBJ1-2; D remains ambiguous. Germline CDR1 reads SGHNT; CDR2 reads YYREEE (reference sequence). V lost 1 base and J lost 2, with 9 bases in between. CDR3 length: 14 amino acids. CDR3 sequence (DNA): TGTGCCAGCAGCTTGCAAACGGGGAACTATGGCTACACCTTC. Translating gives CASSLQTGNYGYTF.

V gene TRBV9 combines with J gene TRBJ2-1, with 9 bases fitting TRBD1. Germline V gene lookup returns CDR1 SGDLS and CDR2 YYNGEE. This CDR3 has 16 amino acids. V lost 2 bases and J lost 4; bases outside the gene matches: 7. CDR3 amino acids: CASSVLQGAGYNEQFF. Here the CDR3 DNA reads TGTGCCAGCAGCGTTTTACAGGGGGCGGGTTACAATGAGCAGTTCTTC.

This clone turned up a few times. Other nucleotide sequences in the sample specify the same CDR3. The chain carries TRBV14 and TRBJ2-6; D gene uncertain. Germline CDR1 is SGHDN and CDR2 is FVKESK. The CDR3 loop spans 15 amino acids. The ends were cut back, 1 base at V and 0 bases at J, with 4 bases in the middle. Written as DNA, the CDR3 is TGTGCCAGCAGCCAAGTAGGCTCTGGGGCCAACGTCCTGACTTTC. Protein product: CASSQVGSGANVLTF.